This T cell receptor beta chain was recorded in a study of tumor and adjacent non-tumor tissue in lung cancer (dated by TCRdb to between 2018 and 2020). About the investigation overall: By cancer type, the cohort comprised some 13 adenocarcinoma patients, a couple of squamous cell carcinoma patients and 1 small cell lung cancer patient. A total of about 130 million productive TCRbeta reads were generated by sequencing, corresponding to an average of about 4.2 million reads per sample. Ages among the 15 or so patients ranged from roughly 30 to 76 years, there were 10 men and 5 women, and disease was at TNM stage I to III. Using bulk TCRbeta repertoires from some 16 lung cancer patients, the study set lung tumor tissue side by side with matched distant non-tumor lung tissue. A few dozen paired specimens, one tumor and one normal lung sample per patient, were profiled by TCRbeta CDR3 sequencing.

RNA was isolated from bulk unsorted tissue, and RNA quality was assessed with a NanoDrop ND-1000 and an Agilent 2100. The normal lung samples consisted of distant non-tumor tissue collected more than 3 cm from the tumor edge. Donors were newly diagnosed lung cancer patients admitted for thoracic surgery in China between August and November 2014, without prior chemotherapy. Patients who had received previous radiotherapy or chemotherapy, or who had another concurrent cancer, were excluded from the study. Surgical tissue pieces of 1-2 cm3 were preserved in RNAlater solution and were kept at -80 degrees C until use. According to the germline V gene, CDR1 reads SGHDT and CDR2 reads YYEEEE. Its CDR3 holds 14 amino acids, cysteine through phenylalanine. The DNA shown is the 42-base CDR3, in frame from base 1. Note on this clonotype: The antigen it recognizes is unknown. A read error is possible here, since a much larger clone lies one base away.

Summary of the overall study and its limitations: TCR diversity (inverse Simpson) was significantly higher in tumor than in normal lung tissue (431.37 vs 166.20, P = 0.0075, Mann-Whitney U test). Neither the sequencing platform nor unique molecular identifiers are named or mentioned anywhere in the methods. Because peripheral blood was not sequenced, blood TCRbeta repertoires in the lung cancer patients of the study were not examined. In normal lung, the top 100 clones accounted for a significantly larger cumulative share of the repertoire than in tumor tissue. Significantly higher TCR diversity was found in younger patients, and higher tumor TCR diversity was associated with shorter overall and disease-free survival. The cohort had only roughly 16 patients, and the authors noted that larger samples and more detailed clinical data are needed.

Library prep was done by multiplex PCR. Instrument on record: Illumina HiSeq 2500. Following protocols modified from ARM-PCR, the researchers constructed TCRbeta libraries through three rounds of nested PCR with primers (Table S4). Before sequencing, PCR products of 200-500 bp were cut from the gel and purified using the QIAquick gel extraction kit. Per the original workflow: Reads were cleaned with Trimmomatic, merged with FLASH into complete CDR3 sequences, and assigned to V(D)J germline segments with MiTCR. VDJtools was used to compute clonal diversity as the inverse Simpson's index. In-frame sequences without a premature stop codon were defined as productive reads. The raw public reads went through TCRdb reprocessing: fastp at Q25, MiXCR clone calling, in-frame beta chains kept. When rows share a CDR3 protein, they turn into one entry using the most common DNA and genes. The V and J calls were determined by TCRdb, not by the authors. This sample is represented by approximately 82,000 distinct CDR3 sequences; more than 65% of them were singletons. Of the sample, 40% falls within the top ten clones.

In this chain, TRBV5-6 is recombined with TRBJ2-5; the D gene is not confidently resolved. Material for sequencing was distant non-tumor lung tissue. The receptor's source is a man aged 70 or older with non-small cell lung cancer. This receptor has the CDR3 CACSFITAGETQYF. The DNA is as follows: TGTGCCTGCAGCTTTATTACGGCTGGGGAGACCCAGTACTTC.